Sequencing of this TCR beta chain was carried out in a study of blood T cell repertoires in COVID-19 (dated by TCRdb to the early 2020s). Background on the whole study: Samples from collaborators originated in the United States, Italy and Spain and spanned both the acute and convalescent phases of COVID-19. The prospective study material was composed of cDNA or gDNA derived from T cells, B-cell-depleted T cells, or PBMCs. Subjects who had been exposed to COVID-19, were actively infected with it, or had recovered from it provided the deeply sampled blood TCRbeta repertoires that made up the dataset. The repertoires were released in a freely available public database meant as a resource for research on the immune response to SARS-CoV-2. Samples were obtained from the ongoing ImmuneRACE study (first 160 participants) and from approximately 1,200 subjects provided by 6 global collaborators. The sample metadata nearly always contained a de-identified subject ID, COVID-19 status, age in years and sex. Where available, HLA class I and class II types were obtained from metadata supplied by the sample provider rather than from assay-based typing.

TCRbeta CDR3 regions were amplified from genomic DNA by means of the immunoSEQ Assay, a bias-controlled multiplex PCR. Per the authors' processing: The number of nucleated cells in each sample was estimated from the amplification of reference gene primers within the assay. Sequence reads were collapsed and filtered to measure the absolute abundance of every unique TCRbeta CDR3 rearrangement. For each sample, productive Simpson clonality was calculated by taking the square root of Simpson's diversity index across productive rearrangements. The table comes from immuneACCESS by way of TCRdb, which keeps in-frame sequences with V and J called. Part of the clones is missing from these tables; in studies checked, under half for an unresolved V gene and the rest for unknown reasons. V and J calls and clone size are copied from that table; D and trimming were computed from the DNA. In this sample the table shows roughly 25,000 clones, 92% of which occur a single time. The top ten clonotypes cover approximately 2.9% of the sample.

The CDR3 runs 15 residues from the cysteine to the phenylalanine. Only the CDR3 DNA is retained, 45 bases long and in frame from the first base. V gives up 8 bases and J gives up 0 bases, and the segment between their germline ends measures 16 bases. Taken from the germline V gene (reference sequence), the CDR1 and CDR2 loops are MNHEY and SMNVEV. Each collaborating institution followed its own protocols to collect whole blood in K2EDTA tubes. For TCRbeta analysis, collaborators shipped samples in one of three forms: frozen whole blood, isolated PBMCs, or DNA extracted from either of those sample types. Overall study outcomes, separate from this receptor: Clinical and demographic metadata were provided uncurated, with the amount varying by source and participant.

Of note for this clone: The specificity of this receptor is unknown. No base quality values were provided; no much bigger clone lies one nucleotide off.

The chain couples TRBV27 to TRBJ1-2; no D gene call is confident. Sequencing used peripheral blood. This TCR was sampled from a human donor in a cohort sampled during active COVID-19. The nucleotide sequence reads TGTGCCAGCCTACAGAGTTTTCCCTCTAACTATGGCTACACCTTC. It codes for CASLQSFPSNYGYTF.